This TCR beta chain was found in a study of cytomegalovirus exposure and HLA in healthy donors. Study-wide results and limits: TCR sequences were mostly rare, though some public TCRs occurred in many donors. Presence/absence analyses treated sequencing depth as roughly uniform across donors. It was only CMV serostatus that was available as immune exposure information.

This clone has more than one count but fewer than ten. Its antigen is not known. Each of the donors was a healthy bone marrow donor. The primer mix had 60 Vbeta and 13 Jbeta primers. Sequencing used immunoSEQ multiplex PCR; TCRdb keeps in-frame clones, though not all of them. The sample has 88,000 or so clones; 62% are singletons. The CDR3 spans 15 residues. Germline CDR1 is ENHRY and CDR2 is SYGVKD. Losses at the gene ends were 0 bases for V and 3 bases for J; bases not matched to a gene: 4. This clonotype was sampled from a male donor in good health and CMV-seropositive. The genes are TRBV10-3 and TRBJ2-7; 8 bases agree with TRBD1. Sequenced input: PBMCs. The CDR3 reads CAISESGTGIYEQYF. CDR3 nucleotide sequence: TGTGCCATCAGTGAGTCGGGGACAGGTATCTACGAGCAGTACTTC.